Here is one T cell receptor (beta chain) with its context. Its specificity is unknown. A much larger clone lies a single base off, so this may be a read error. These data are taken from a study of T cells in Graves' hyperthyroidism and ophthalmopathy. General study results and limits: Progression to ophthalmopathy was predicted a median of 6.5 months early.

RNA transcripts yielded amplified TCR beta CDR3 regions. With the HTBI primer set, the TCR CDR3 went through a first round of RT-PCR. TCRdb processed the multiplex PCR reads anew with MiXCR; each CDR3 protein has one entry. Of under 700,000 distinct CDR3 sequences listed, around 45% are singletons. Each diagnosis drew on symptoms, thyroxine, TRAb, thyroid ultrasound and orbital computed tomography findings. Specimen: peripheral blood or thyroid tissue (not recorded which). The source is a woman younger than 35 with Graves' hyperthyroidism.

CDR3: CSAREGGRSSYEQNF. The CDR3 DNA sequence: TGCAGTGCTAGAGAGGGCGGGAGGAGCTCCTACGAGCAGAACTTC. The V and J genes are TRBV20-1 and TRBJ2-7, with 8 bases fitting TRBD2. This CDR3 has 15 amino acids. The germline gives CDR1 DFQATT, CDR2 SNEGSKA (reference sequence).